The 2 T cell receptor beta chains in this list originate from one sample, sequenced in a study of glioma-infiltrating T cells after dendritic cell vaccination. Stated time point: after dendritic cell vaccination, including at tumor progression/relapse. TCRdb's table, derived via immunoSEQ multiplex PCR, lists solely in-frame clones and lacks some. The data hold around 23,000 clones, with about 90% observed a single time. The material was blood, obtained after dendritic cell vaccination. These receptors were collected from a human donor with glioblastoma.

V usage is TRBV5-1 and J usage is TRBJ2-1; TRBD2 aligns across 9 bases. J gave up 5 bases and V 4 bases, and 7 bases lay outside the gene matches. CDR3 size: 15 residues. The germline V gene encodes CDR1 SGHRS and CDR2 YFSETQ. The DNA for the CDR3 is TGCGCCAGCAGCGCGTGGACTAGCGAGAACAATGAGCAGTTCTTC. Its translation: CASSAWTSENNEQFF. The variable domain in full, completed from reference TRBV5-1 and TRBJ2-1, reads KAGVTQTPRYLIKTRGQQVTLSCSPISGHRSVSWYQQTPGQGLQFLFEYFSETQRNKGNFPGRFSGRQFSNSRSEMNVSTLELGDSALYLCASSAWTSENNEQFFGPGTRLTVL.

This clone was seen only once. V gene TRBV19 combines with J gene TRBJ2-7; unclear D gene. V was cut by 2 bases and J by 8 bases, with 10 bases left in between. Germline V CDR1 and CDR2: LNHDA, SQIVND (reference sequence). CDR3 length: 12 residues. The CDR3: CASSIPQHQQYF. The CDR3 DNA sequence: TGTGCCAGTAGTATACCCCAACACCAGCAGTACTTC.